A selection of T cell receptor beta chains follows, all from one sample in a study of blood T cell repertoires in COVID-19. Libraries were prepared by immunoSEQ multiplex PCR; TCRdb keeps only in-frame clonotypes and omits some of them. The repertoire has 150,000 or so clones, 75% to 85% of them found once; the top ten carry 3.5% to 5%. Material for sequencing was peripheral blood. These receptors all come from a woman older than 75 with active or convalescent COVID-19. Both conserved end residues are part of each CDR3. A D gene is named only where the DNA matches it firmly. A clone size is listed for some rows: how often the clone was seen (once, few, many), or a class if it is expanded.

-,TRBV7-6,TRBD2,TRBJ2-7,CASSALAGPFYYEQYF,TGTGCCAGCAGCGCCTTAGCGGGGCCCTTTTACTACGAGCAGTACTTC
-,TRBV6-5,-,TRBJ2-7,CAVAGAIYEQYF,TGTGCCGTCGCAGGGGCAATCTACGAGCAGTACTTC
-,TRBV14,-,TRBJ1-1,CASALQHSTEAFF,TGTGCCAGCGCGCTACAGCACAGCACTGAAGCTTTCTTT
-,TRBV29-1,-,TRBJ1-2,CSVGGGPFGSYGYTF,TGCAGCGTAGGGGGGGGACCGTTTGGGTCCTATGGCTACACCTTC
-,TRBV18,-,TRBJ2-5,CASSSRPGETQYF,TGTGCCAGCTCATCTAGACCTGGGGAGACCCAGTACTTC
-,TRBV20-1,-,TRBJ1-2,CSAGQPYGYTF,TGCAGTGCCGGACAGCCCTATGGCTACACCTTC
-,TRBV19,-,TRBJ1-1,CASSIVHGNTEAFF,TGTGCCAGTAGTATAGTCCACGGGAACACTGAAGCTTTCTTT
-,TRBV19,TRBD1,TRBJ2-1,CASSLTRGTNEQFF,TGTGCCAGTAGCCTAACCAGGGGGACCAATGAGCAGTTCTTC
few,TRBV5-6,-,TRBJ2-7,CASSTWTLRDEQYF,TGTGCCAGCAGCACCTGGACCTTGAGGGACGAGCAGTACTTC
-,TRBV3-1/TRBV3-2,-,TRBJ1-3,CASSQVQGMGNTIYF,TGTGCCAGCAGCCAAGTCCAGGGGATGGGAAACACCATATATTTT
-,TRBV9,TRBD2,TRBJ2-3,CASSVGAGGNTDTQYF,TGTGCCAGCAGCGTAGGGGCGGGGGGTAACACAGATACGCAGTATTTT
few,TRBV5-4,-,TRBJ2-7,CASSLATGKNYEQYF,TGTGCCAGCAGCTTGGCTACAGGGAAGAACTACGAGCAGTACTTC
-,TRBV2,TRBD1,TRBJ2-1,CASSYDRGNEQFF,TGTGCCAGCAGTTATGACAGGGGCAATGAGCAGTTCTTC
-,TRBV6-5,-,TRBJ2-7,CAITHRRGPGEQYF,TGTGCCATCACACATAGGAGGGGGCCGGGAGAGCAGTACTTC
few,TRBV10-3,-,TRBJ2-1,CAIRDQHGQYNEQFF,TGTGCCATCAGGGACCAGCATGGACAGTACAATGAGCAGTTCTTC
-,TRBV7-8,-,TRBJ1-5,CASSLAPRGPQHF,TGTGCCAGCAGCTTAGCTCCGCGGGGGCCCCAGCATTTT
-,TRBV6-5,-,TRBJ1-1,CASSYSKTGSEGAFF,TGTGCCAGCAGTTACTCTAAAACAGGGAGCGAGGGGGCTTTCTTT
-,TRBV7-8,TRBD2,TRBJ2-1,CASSLGSSGRALSYNEQFF,TGTGCCAGCAGCTTAGGGTCTTCAGGGAGGGCCTTGTCCTACAATGAGCAGTTCTTC
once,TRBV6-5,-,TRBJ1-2,CASSYSSRGISGYTF,TGTGCCAGCAGTTACTCGAGTCGGGGGATTAGCGGCTACACCTTC
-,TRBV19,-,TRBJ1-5,CASSIGDYSNQPQHF,TGTGCCAGTAGCATCGGAGACTATAGCAATCAGCCCCAGCATTTT
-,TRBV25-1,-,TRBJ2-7,CASSRGGAYEQYF,TGTGCCAGCAGTAGGGGGGGGGCCTACGAGCAGTACTTC
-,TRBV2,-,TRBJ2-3,CASVRPAGDTQYF,TGTGCCAGCGTCCGGCCGGCGGGAGATACGCAGTATTTT
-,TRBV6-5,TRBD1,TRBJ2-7,CASRPGGARTYEQYF,TGTGCCAGCAGGCCAGGGGGCGCGAGGACCTACGAGCAGTACTTC
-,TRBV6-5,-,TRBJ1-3,CASSYSVHSGNTIYF,TGTGCCAGCAGTTACTCGGTACACTCTGGAAACACCATATATTTT
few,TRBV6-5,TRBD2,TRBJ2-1,CASMGGFEQFF,TGTGCCAGCATGGGGGGGTTTGAGCAGTTCTTC
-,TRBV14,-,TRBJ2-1,CASSQAGTSAGAVQFF,TGTGCCAGCAGCCAAGCGGGAACTAGTGCAGGGGCGGTGCAGTTCTTC
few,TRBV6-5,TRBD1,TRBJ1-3,CASSYSTGGGNTIYF,TGTGCCAGCAGTTACTCGACAGGGGGTGGAAACACCATATATTTT
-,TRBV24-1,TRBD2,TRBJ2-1,CATSTPPSGGTWNEQFF,TGTGCCACCAGTACCCCGCCTAGCGGGGGGACATGGAATGAGCAGTTCTTC
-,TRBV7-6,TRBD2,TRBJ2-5,CASSLLAGELLFQTQYF,TGTGCCAGCAGCTTGCTGGCGGGGGAACTTCTTTTTCAGACCCAGTACTTC
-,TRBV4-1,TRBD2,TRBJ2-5,CASSQLGGGRVKETQYF,TGCGCCAGCAGCCAATTAGGCGGGGGGCGGGTAAAAGAGACCCAGTACTTC
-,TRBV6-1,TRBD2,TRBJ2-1,CASSEPSGGRYNEQFF,TGTGCCAGCAGTGAACCTAGCGGGGGCCGGTACAATGAGCAGTTCTTC
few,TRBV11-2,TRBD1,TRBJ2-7,CASSPLGRDRGVTYEQYF,TGTGCCAGCAGCCCTCTGGGTCGGGACAGGGGAGTTACCTACGAGCAGTACTTC
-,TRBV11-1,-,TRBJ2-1,CASSVRGNGDEQFF,TGTGCCAGCAGTGTGCGGGGTAACGGGGATGAGCAGTTCTTC
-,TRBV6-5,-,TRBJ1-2,CASSRGHRGGYTF,TGTGCCAGCAGTCGCGGGCATCGCGGGGGCTACACCTTC
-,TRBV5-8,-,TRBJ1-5,CASSWEGVSRRRNQPQHF,TGTGCCAGCAGCTGGGAGGGGGTCTCCAGGCGCCGGAATCAGCCCCAGCATTTT
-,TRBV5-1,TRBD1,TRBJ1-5,CASSQTGVGQPQHF,TGCGCCAGCAGCCAGACAGGGGTGGGTCAGCCCCAGCATTTT
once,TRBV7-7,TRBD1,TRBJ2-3,CASSPGTEGTQYF,TGTGCTAGCAGCCCCGGGACAGAGGGTACGCAGTATTTT
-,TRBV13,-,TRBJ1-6,CASSLGHPNSPLHF,TGTGCCAGCAGCTTAGGACACCCAAATTCACCCCTCCACTTT
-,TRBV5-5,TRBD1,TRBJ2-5,CASSRSPGQEETQYF,TGTGCCAGCAGCAGATCACCGGGACAGGAAGAGACCCAGTACTTC
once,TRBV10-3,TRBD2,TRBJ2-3,CAISDSGGAPSDTQYF,TGTGCCATCAGTGATAGCGGGGGGGCCCCTTCAGATACGCAGTATTTT
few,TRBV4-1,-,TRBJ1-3,CASSPGVQSSGNTIYF,TGCGCCAGCAGCCCCGGGGTACAGAGCTCTGGAAACACCATATATTTT
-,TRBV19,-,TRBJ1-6,CASSIFPLVTTDSPLHF,TGTGCCAGTAGTATTTTTCCTTTAGTCACTACGGATTCACCCCTCCACTTT
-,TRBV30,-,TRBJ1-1,CAWTVGASTEAFF,TGTGCCTGGACCGTGGGGGCGAGCACTGAAGCTTTCTTT
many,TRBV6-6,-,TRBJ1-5,CASSYSGTGIQPQHF,TGTGCCAGCAGTTACTCGGGAACAGGTATTCAGCCCCAGCATTTT
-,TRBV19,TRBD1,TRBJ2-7,CASSGRDRGDEQYF,TGTGCCAGTAGTGGCCGGGACAGGGGCGACGAGCAGTACTTC
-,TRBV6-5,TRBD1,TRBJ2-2,CASSPGTGSTGELFF,TGTGCCAGCAGTCCCGGGACAGGGTCCACCGGGGAGCTGTTTTTT
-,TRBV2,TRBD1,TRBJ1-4,CASSEAGQGGKLFF,TGTGCCAGCAGTGAAGCGGGGCAGGGGGGAAAACTGTTTTTT
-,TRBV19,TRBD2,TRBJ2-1,CASSTGTSGVNEQFF,TGTGCCAGTAGTACCGGGACTAGCGGGGTAAATGAGCAGTTCTTC
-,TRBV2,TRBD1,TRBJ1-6,CASRQQGDGGSPLHF,TGTGCCAGCAGGCAACAGGGGGATGGTGGTTCACCCCTCCACTTT
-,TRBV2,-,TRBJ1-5,CASGRALGSNQPQHF,TGTGCCAGCGGCCGCGCTTTGGGCAGCAATCAGCCCCAGCATTTT
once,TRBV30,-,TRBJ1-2,CAWSYRLGRNYGYTF,TGTGCCTGGAGTTATCGCCTGGGCCGTAACTATGGCTACACCTTC
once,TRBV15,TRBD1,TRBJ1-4,CATSGQGAKLFF,TGTGCCACCTCGGGACAGGGGGCAAAACTGTTTTTT
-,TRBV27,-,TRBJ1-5,CASTQGFDQPQHF,TGTGCCAGCACCCAGGGGTTCGATCAGCCCCAGCATTTT
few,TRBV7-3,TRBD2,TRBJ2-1,CASSLRGGLAGNNEQFF,TGTGCCAGCAGCTTAAGGGGGGGACTAGCGGGAAACAATGAGCAGTTCTTC
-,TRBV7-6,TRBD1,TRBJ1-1,CASSLEGTGGIMNTEAFF,TGTGCCAGCAGCTTAGAGGGGACAGGGGGTATCATGAACACTGAAGCTTTCTTT